These T cell receptor beta chains were read from a single sample in a study of cytomegalovirus exposure and HLA in healthy donors. Here immunoSEQ multiplex PCR was the method, and the copy in TCRdb shows in-frame clones only, minus some. The sample has some 170,000 clones; 70% to 80% are singletons. Sequencing was carried out using PBMCs. The receptors were gathered from a man aged 18 to 30 in good health and CMV-seropositive. CDR3s include the opening cysteine and the closing phenylalanine or tryptophan. Each record gives: D gene, J gene, CDR3 length, clone size, V gene, CDR3 protein, CDR3 DNA. The D gene is left open where the match is weak. Rows give clone size only sometimes, using once, few, many, or a class for an expanded clone.

d_call: TRBD2; j_call: TRBJ2-7; cdr3_length: 15; clone_size: NA; v_call: TRBV19; cdr3_aa: CASTLSGNPSYEQYF; cdr3_nt: TGTGCCAGTACCCTTAGCGGGAACCCCTCCTACGAGCAGTACTTC
d_call: NA; j_call: TRBJ1-2; cdr3_length: 15; clone_size: NA; v_call: TRBV6-1; cdr3_aa: CASSEAWRANYGYTF; cdr3_nt: TGTGCCAGCAGTGAAGCCTGGAGAGCCAACTATGGCTACACCTTC
d_call: TRBD1; j_call: TRBJ1-2; cdr3_length: 14; clone_size: NA; v_call: TRBV5-6; cdr3_aa: CASSFGRGNYGYTF; cdr3_nt: TGTGCCAGCAGCTTTGGCAGGGGGAACTATGGCTACACCTTC
d_call: TRBD1; j_call: TRBJ2-5; cdr3_length: 14; clone_size: NA; v_call: TRBV11-2; cdr3_aa: CASTADRGQKTQYF; cdr3_nt: TGTGCCAGCACCGCGGACAGGGGGCAGAAGACCCAGTACTTC
d_call: TRBD1; j_call: TRBJ1-1; cdr3_length: 15; clone_size: NA; v_call: TRBV6-4; cdr3_aa: CASRASGTGGTEAFF; cdr3_nt: TGTGCCAGCAGAGCCTCCGGGACAGGGGGCACTGAAGCTTTCTTT
d_call: NA; j_call: TRBJ2-3; cdr3_length: 14; clone_size: NA; v_call: TRBV18; cdr3_aa: CASSHQEFWDTQYF; cdr3_nt: TGTGCCAGCTCACATCAGGAATTCTGGGATACGCAGTATTTT
d_call: NA; j_call: TRBJ2-1; cdr3_length: 11; clone_size: NA; v_call: TRBV19; cdr3_aa: CASSPGAEQFF; cdr3_nt: TGTGCCAGTAGCCCTGGGGCGGAGCAGTTCTTC
d_call: TRBD2; j_call: TRBJ2-7; cdr3_length: 14; clone_size: NA; v_call: TRBV11-2; cdr3_aa: CASSQLAGAYEQYF; cdr3_nt: TGTGCCAGCAGCCAACTAGCGGGAGCCTACGAGCAGTACTTC
d_call: NA; j_call: TRBJ2-7; cdr3_length: 15; clone_size: NA; v_call: TRBV11-2; cdr3_aa: CASSTRLGSSYEQYF; cdr3_nt: TGTGCCAGCAGCACCCGACTAGGATCCTCCTACGAGCAGTACTTC
d_call: NA; j_call: TRBJ1-1; cdr3_length: 15; clone_size: NA; v_call: TRBV28; cdr3_aa: CASSLSGRVDTEAFF; cdr3_nt: TGTGCCAGCAGTTTATCGGGCAGGGTAGACACTGAAGCTTTCTTT
d_call: TRBD1; j_call: TRBJ1-2; cdr3_length: 13; clone_size: NA; v_call: TRBV28; cdr3_aa: CASRGTGAYGYTF; cdr3_nt: TGTGCCAGCAGAGGGACAGGGGCCTATGGCTACACCTTC
d_call: NA; j_call: TRBJ2-1; cdr3_length: 15; clone_size: NA; v_call: TRBV9; cdr3_aa: CASSVEPGTYNEQFF; cdr3_nt: TGTGCCAGCAGCGTAGAACCCGGTACCTACAATGAGCAGTTCTTC
d_call: TRBD2; j_call: TRBJ2-1; cdr3_length: 16; clone_size: NA; v_call: TRBV7-8; cdr3_aa: CASRRALGTSNVEQFF; cdr3_nt: TGTGCCAGCAGACGAGCACTCGGGACTAGTAATGTTGAGCAGTTCTTC
d_call: TRBD2; j_call: TRBJ2-5; cdr3_length: 15; clone_size: once; v_call: TRBV6-6; cdr3_aa: CASSPMWGGQETQYF; cdr3_nt: TGTGCCAGCTCTCCTATGTGGGGGGGTCAAGAGACCCAGTACTTC
d_call: NA; j_call: TRBJ1-4; cdr3_length: 17; clone_size: NA; v_call: TRBV5-1; cdr3_aa: CASSWTLTGGGNEKLFF; cdr3_nt: TGCGCCAGCAGCTGGACCCTTACGGGGGGCGGTAATGAAAAACTGTTTTTT
d_call: NA; j_call: TRBJ1-4; cdr3_length: 18; clone_size: NA; v_call: TRBV27; cdr3_aa: CASSEIPQATPTNEKLFF; cdr3_nt: TGTGCCAGCAGTGAAATACCACAGGCGACACCAACTAATGAAAAACTGTTTTTT
d_call: NA; j_call: TRBJ1-1; cdr3_length: 13; clone_size: NA; v_call: TRBV18; cdr3_aa: CASSRALKTEAFF; cdr3_nt: TGTGCCAGCTCACGGGCCCTGAAGACTGAAGCTTTCTTT
d_call: NA; j_call: TRBJ2-1; cdr3_length: 15; clone_size: NA; v_call: TRBV27; cdr3_aa: CASSRGLSSYNEQFF; cdr3_nt: TGTGCCAGCAGTAGGGGGTTAAGCTCCTACAATGAGCAGTTCTTC
d_call: NA; j_call: TRBJ1-5; cdr3_length: 15; clone_size: NA; v_call: TRBV6-1; cdr3_aa: CASSEGTATNQPQHF; cdr3_nt: TGTGCCAGCAGTGAAGGGACAGCTACCAATCAGCCCCAGCATTTT
d_call: TRBD1; j_call: TRBJ2-5; cdr3_length: 16; clone_size: NA; v_call: TRBV4-1; cdr3_aa: CASSQAQTGGGETQYF; cdr3_nt: TGCGCCAGCAGCCAAGCTCAAACAGGGGGCGGAGAGACCCAGTACTTC
d_call: NA; j_call: TRBJ1-4; cdr3_length: 18; clone_size: NA; v_call: TRBV15; cdr3_aa: CATSGEAGRVATNEKLFF; cdr3_nt: TGTGCCACCAGCGGAGAGGCGGGGAGAGTGGCTACTAATGAAAAACTGTTTTTT
d_call: TRBD2; j_call: TRBJ2-7; cdr3_length: 15; clone_size: NA; v_call: TRBV6-5; cdr3_aa: CASRKLAGGSYEQYF; cdr3_nt: TGTGCCAGCAGGAAACTAGCGGGAGGATCTTACGAGCAGTACTTC
d_call: NA; j_call: TRBJ2-5; cdr3_length: 14; clone_size: once; v_call: TRBV11-1; cdr3_aa: CASRGGQKQETQYF; cdr3_nt: TGTGCCAGCAGGGGCGGACAGAAGCAAGAGACCCAGTACTTC